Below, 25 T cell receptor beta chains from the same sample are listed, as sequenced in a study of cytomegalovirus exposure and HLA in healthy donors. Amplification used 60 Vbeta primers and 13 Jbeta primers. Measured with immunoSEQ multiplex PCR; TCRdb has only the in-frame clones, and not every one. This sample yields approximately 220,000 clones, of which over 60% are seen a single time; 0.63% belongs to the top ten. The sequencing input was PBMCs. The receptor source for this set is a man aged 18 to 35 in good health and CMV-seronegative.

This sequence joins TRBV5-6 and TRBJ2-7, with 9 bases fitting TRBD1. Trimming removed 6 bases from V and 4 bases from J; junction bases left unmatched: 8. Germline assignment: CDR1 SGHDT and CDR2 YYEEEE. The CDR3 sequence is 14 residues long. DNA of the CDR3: TGTGCCAGCACTATCGGGACAGGGAGGTACGAGCAGTACTTC. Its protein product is CASTIGTGRYEQYF.

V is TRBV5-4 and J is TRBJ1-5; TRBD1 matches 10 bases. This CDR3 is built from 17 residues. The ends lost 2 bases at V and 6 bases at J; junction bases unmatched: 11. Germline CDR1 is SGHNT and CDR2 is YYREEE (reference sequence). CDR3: CASSLQRTGGGPQPQHF. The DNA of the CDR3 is TGTGCCAGCAGCTTACAGCGGACAGGGGGGGGCCCTCAGCCCCAGCATTTT. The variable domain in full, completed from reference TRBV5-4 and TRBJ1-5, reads ETGVTQSPTHLIKTRGQQVTLRCSSQSGHNTVSWYQQALGQGPQFIFQYYREEENGRGNFPPRFSGLQFPNYSSELNVNALELDDSALYLCASSLQRTGGGPQPQHFGDGTRLSIL.

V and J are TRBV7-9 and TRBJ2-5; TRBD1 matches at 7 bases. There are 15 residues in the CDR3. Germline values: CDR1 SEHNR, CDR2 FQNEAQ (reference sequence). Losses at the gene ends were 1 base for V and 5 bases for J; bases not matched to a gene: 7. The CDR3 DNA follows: TGTGCCAGCAGCTTAGACAGGGGTATGGGGGAGACCCAGTACTTC. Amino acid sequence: CASSLDRGMGETQYF.

Written as DNA, the CDR3 is TGTGCCTGGAGTGGGACAGGGGTAGGCTACACCTTC. Its protein product is CAWSGTGVGYTF. The rearrangement uses TRBV30 and TRBJ1-2, with TRBD1 identical over 9 bases. The CDR3 has 12 amino acids. The V segment lost 1 base and the J segment 8 bases; nucleotides outside the gene matches: 2. Looked up from germline, CDR1 is GTSNPN and CDR2 is SVGIG (reference sequence).

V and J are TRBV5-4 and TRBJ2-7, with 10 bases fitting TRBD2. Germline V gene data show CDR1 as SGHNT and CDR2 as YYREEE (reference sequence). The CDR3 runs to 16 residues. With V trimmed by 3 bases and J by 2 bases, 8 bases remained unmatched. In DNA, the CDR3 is TGTGCCAGCAGCTCGAGGGCTAGCGGGAGCCCCTACGAGCAGTACTTC. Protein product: CASSSRASGSPYEQYF.

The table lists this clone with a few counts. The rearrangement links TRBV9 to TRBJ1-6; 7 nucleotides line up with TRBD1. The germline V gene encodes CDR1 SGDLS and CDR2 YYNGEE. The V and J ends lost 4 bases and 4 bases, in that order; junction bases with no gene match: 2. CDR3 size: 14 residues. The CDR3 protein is CASSPDRYNSPLHF. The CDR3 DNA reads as TGTGCCAGCAGCCCGGACAGGTATAATTCACCCCTCCACTTT. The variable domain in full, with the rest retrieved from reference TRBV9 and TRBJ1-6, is DSGVTQTPKHLITATGQRVTLRCSPRSGDLSVYWYQQSLDQGLQFLIQYYNGEERAKGNILERFSAQQFPDLHSELNLSSLELGDSALYFCASSPDRYNSPLHFGNGTRLTVT.

As DNA, the CDR3 is TGTGCCAGCAGTGGCGCGGGACAGGGGGCAGCCTACGAGCAGTACTTC. Its translation is CASSGAGQGAAYEQYF. The rearrangement uses TRBV6-1 and TRBJ2-7; 12 positions match TRBD1. The CDR3 is 16 amino acids. The germline V gene encodes CDR1 MNHNS and CDR2 SASEGT. V lost 4 bases to trimming and J lost 2 bases; unmatched junction nucleotides: 6.

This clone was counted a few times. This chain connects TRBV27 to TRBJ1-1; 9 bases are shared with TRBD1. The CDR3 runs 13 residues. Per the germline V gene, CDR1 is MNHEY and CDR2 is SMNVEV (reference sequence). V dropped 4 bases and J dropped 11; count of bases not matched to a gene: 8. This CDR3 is CASSYFRTGDAFF. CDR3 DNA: TGTGCCAGCAGTTACTTCCGGACAGGGGACGCTTTCTTT.

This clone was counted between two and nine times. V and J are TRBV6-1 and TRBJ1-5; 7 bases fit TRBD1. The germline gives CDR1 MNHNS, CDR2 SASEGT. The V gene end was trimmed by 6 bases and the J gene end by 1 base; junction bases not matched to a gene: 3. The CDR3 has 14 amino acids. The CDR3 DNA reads TGTGCCAGCAGCGTACAGGGGAGCAATCAGCCCCAGCATTTT. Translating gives CASSVQGSNQPQHF.

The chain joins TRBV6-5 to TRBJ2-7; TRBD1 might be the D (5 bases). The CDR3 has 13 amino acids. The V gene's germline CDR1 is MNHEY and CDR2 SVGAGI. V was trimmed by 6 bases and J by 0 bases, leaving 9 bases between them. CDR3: CASRQTASYEQYF. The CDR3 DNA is TGTGCCAGCAGGCAGACAGCCTCCTACGAGCAGTACTTC.

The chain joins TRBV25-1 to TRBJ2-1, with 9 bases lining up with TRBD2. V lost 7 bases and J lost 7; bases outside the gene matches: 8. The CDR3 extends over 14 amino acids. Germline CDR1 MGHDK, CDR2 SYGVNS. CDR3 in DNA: TGTGCCAGCACCGCCGCGGGAGGGGTTAATGAGCAGTTCTTC. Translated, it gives CASTAAGGVNEQFF.

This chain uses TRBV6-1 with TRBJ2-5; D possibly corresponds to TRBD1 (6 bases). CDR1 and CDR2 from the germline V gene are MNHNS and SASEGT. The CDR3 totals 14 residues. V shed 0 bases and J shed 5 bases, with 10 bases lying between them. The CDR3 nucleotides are TGTGCCAGCAGTGAAGCGCGGACAGATGAGACCCAGTACTTC. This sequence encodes CASSEARTDETQYF.

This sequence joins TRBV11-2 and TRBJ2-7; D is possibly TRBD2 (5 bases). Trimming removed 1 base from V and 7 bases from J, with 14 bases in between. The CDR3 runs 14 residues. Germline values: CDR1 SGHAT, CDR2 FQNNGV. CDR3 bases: TGTGCCAGCAGCTTAGGGGTTTCTTCGGGAGAGCAGTACTTC. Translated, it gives CASSLGVSSGEQYF.

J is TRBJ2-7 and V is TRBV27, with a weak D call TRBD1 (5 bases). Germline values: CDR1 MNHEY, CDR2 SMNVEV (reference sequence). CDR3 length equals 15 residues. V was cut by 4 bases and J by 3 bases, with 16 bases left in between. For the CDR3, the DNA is TGTGCCAGCAGTTACTACAGGAACGTATTCTACGAGCAGTACTTC. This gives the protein CASSYYRNVFYEQYF.

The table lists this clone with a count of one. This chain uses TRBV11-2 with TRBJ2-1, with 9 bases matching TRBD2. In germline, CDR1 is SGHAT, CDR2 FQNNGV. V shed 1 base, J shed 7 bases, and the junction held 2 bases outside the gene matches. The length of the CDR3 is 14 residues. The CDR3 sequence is CASSLGGRGNEQFF. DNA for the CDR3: TGTGCCAGCAGCTTAGGCGGGAGGGGAAATGAGCAGTTCTTC.

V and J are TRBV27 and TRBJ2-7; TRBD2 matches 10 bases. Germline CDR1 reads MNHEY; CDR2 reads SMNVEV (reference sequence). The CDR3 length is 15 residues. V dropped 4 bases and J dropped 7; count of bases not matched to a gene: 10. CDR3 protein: CASSSPGLAAGEQYF. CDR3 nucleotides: TGTGCCAGCAGTTCCCCTGGACTAGCGGCGGGTGAGCAGTACTTC.

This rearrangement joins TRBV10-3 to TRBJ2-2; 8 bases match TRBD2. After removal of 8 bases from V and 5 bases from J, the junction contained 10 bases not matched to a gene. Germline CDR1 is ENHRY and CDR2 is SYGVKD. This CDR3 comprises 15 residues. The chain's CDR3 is CAISEAGAGTGELFF. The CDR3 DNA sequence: TGTGCCATCTCTGAAGCGGGAGCAGGAACCGGGGAGCTGTTTTTT.

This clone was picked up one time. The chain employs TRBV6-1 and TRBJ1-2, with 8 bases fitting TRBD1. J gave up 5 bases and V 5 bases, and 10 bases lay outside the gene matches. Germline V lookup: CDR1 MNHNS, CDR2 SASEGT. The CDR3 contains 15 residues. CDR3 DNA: TGTGCCAGCAGTATCCGACAGGGGCTTGGGTATGGCTACACCTTC. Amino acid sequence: CASSIRQGLGYGYTF.

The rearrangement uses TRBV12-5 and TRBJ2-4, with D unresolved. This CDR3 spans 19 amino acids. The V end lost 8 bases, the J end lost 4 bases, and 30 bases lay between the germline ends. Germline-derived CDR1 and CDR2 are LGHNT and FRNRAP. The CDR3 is CASKPELPYNGLEKNIQYF. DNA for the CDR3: TGTGCTAGTAAACCAGAGTTACCGTACAACGGTTTGGAGAAAAACATTCAGTACTTC.

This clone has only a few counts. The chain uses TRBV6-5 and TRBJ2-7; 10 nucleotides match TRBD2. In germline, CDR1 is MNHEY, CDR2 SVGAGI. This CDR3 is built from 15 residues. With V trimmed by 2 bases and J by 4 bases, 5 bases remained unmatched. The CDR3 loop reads CASSYTAGGFYEQYF. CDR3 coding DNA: TGTGCCAGCAGTTACACAGCGGGAGGGTTTTACGAGCAGTACTTC.

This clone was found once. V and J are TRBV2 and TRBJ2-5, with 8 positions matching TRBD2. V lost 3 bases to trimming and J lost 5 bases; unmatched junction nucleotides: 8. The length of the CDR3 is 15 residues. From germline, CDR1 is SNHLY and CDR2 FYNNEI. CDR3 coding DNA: TGTGCCAGCAGTGAGGCGGCCGGGAGGGGGGAGACCCAGTACTTC. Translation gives CASSEAAGRGETQYF.

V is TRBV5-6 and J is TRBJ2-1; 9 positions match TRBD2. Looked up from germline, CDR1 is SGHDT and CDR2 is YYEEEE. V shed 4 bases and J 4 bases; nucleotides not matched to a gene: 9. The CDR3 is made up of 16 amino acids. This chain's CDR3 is CASSLGLAGPYNEQFF. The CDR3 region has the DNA TGTGCCAGCAGCCTTGGGCTAGCGGGACCTTACAATGAGCAGTTCTTC. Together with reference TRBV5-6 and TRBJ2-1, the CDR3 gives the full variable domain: DAGVTQSPTHLIKTRGQQVTLRCSPKSGHDTVSWYQQALGQGPQFIFQYYEEEERQRGNFPDRFSGHQFPNYSSELNVNALLLGDSALYLCASSLGLAGPYNEQFFGPGTRLTVL.

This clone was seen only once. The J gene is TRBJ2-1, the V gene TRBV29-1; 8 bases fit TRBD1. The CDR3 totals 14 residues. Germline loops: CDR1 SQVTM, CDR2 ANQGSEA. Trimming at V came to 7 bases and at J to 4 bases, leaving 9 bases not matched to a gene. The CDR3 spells CSATGQGYYNEQFF. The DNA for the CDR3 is TGCAGCGCCACAGGACAGGGTTATTACAATGAGCAGTTCTTC.

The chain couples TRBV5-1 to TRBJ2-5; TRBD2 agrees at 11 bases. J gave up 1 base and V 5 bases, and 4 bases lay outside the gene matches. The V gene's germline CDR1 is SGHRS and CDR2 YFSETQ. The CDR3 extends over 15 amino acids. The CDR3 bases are TGCGCCAGCAGTCCCGGGACTAGCGGCCAAGAGACCCAGTACTTC. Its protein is CASSPGTSGQETQYF.

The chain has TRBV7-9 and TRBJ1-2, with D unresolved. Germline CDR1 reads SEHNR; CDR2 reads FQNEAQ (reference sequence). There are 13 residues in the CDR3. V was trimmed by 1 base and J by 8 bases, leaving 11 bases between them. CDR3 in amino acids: CASSLVRGDGYTF. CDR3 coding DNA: TGTGCCAGCAGCTTAGTCCGGGGTGACGGCTACACCTTC.